This T cell receptor (beta chain) comes out of a study of shared clonotypes between healthy human individuals. Study results and caveats: The study found lower generation probabilities in non-shared clonotypes than in those shared by all four donors.

The data were produced by immunoSEQ multiplex PCR, yet TCRdb's version contains in-frame clones alone and is incomplete. The sample consists of approximately 2.4 million clones, approximately 96% of them appearing once. The CDR3 extends over 17 amino acids. Trimming shortened V by 3 bases and J by 0 bases, and 12 bases separated the two germline ends. The germline CDR1 and CDR2 sequences are SNHLY and FYNNEI. This clone was observed once. Its antigen is currently unknown. This clonotype was obtained from a man younger than 35 in good health. The genes are TRBV2 and TRBJ2-6; D not resolved. Sequences were obtained from naive CD4+ T cells sorted from blood. As for subset: CD45RA+ positively selected. The CDR3 here is CASSEAIGTSGANVLTF. The CDR3 DNA reads TGTGCCAGCAGTGAGGCTATAGGAACCTCTGGGGCCAACGTCCTGACTTTC. Drawing the rest from reference TRBV2 and TRBJ2-6, the complete variable domain is EPEVTQTPSHQVTQMGQEVILRCVPISNHLYFYWYRQILGQKVEFLVSFYNNEISEKSEIFDDQFSVERPDGSNFTLKIRSTKLEDSAMYFCASSEAIGTSGANVLTFGAGSRLTVL.